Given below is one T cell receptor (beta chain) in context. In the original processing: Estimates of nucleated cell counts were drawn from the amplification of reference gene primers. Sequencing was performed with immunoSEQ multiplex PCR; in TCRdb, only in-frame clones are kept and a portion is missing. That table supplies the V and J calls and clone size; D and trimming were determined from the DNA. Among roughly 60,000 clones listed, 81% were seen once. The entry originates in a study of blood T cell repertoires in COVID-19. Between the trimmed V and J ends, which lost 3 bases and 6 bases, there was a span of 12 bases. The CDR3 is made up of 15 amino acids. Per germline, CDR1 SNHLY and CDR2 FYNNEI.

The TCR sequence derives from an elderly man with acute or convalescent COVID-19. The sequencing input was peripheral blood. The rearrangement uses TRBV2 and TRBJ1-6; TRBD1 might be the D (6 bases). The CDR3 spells CASSDSGVSNSPLHF. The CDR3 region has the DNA TGTGCCAGCAGTGATTCAGGGGTTAGTAATTCACCCCTCCACTTT. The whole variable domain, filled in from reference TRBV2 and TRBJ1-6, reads EPEVTQTPSHQVTQMGQEVILRCVPISNHLYFYWYRQILGQKVEFLVSFYNNEISEKSEIFDDQFSVERPDGSNFTLKIRSTKLEDSAMYFCASSDSGVSNSPLHFGNGTRLTVT.